This T cell receptor (beta chain) stems from a study of patients and donors after allogeneic stem cell transplantation. Trimming removed 4 bases from V and 8 bases from J, with 9 bases in between. Germline lookup yields CDR1 SNHLY and CDR2 FYNNEI. This CDR3 region has 12 residues. A single record per CDR3 protein comes from TCRdb applying MiXCR to the RT-PCR reads. Of some 92,000 distinct CDR3 sequences in the sample, around 46% were seen once. This receptor was obtained from a human donor who was either an allogeneic HSCT recipient or a stem cell or donor lymphocyte infusion donor (not recorded which). It is not recorded whose cells these are; they may come from a transplant donor. The chain has TRBV2 and TRBJ2-4; D is ambiguous. Sequencing was performed on blood, either unsorted or a sorted T cell fraction (not recorded which). CDR3 amino acids: CASSAYRDIQYF. In DNA, the CDR3 is TGTGCCAGCAGTGCCTACAGAGACATTCAGTACTTC.